Each of the 27 T cell receptor beta chains below was sequenced from the same sample in a study of T cells after yellow fever vaccination (dated by TCRdb to the late 2010s). The protocol used for the library was 5' RACE. Sequenced using an Illumina NovaSeq 6000. In TCRdb, the public reads were trimmed at Q25 with fastp and aligned with MiXCR, with productive beta chains retained. Duplicate CDR3 protein sequences are folded into a single record with the most common DNA and genes. Here the sample has about 130,000 distinct CDR3 sequences; roughly 10% occur a single time. The leading ten clones occupy almost 40% of the sample. The treatment or condition label of this sample denotes: live attenuated yellow fever vaccine strain. The sample here was CD8+ T cells sorted from PBMCs, taken on the day of the yellow fever booster vaccination. These receptors were collected from a man between 18 and 35 years old who received the YFV17D yellow fever vaccine.

CDR3 nucleotides: TGTGCCAGCAGCCAAGTAGGCAGGGACCCCTATGGCTACACCTTC. As protein: CASSQVGRDPYGYTF. J is TRBJ1-2 and V is TRBV4-2, with D possibly TRBD1 on 5 matching bases. In germline, CDR1 is LGHNA, CDR2 YNFKEQ. CDR3 length: 15 amino acids. V lost 1 base to trimming and J lost 4 bases, with 13 bases between them.

The table lists this clonotype with a few counts. The chain couples TRBV6-2 or TRBV6-3 to TRBJ2-3; 8 bases line up with TRBD1. This CDR3 is 16 amino acids long. Germline CDR1 reads MNHEY; CDR2 reads SVGEGT. With 0 bases clipped from V and 2 bases from J, the junction kept 4 bases outside the gene matches. CDR3 in DNA: TGTGCCAGCAGTTACTCCGGACAGGGTATCACAGATACGCAGTATTTT. Residues: CASSYSGQGITDTQYF.

The rearrangement links TRBV25-1 to TRBJ2-7, with D unresolved. The germline V gene encodes CDR1 MGHDK and CDR2 SYGVNS. The CDR3 runs to 16 residues. The V gene lost 5 bases and the J gene lost 3 bases, with 20 bases spanning the gap. The CDR3 DNA follows: TGTGCCAGCAGTCTAGGAGTCCTCCCGCCAATCTACGAGCAGTACTTC. Residues: CASSLGVLPPIYEQYF.

In its sample, this clonotype was seen many times. The chain carries TRBV28 and TRBJ2-7, with D possibly TRBD1 on 6 matching bases. Trimming pared 4 bases from V and 2 bases from J, leaving 18 bases between. Germline values: CDR1 MDHEN, CDR2 SYDVKM. This CDR3 is 16 amino acids long. The CDR3 DNA reads as TGTGCCAGCAGTTCCACCCGACAGGAAAGGGCCTACGAGCAGTACTTC. It codes for CASSSTRQERAYEQYF. Variable domain in full (rest from reference TRBV28 and TRBJ2-7): DVKVTQSSRYLVKRTGEKVFLECVQDMDHENMFWYRQDPGLGLRLIYFSYDVKMKEKGDIPEGYSVSREKKERFSLILESASTNQTSMYLCASSSTRQERAYEQYFGPGTRLTVT.

The V gene is TRBV9, the J gene TRBJ2-6; TRBD1 agrees at 12 bases. The CDR3 consists of 19 residues. V lost 3 bases to trimming and J lost 0 bases; unmatched junction nucleotides: 7. Looked up from germline, CDR1 is SGDLS and CDR2 is YYNGEE. CDR3 coding DNA: TGTGCCAGCAGCGGGGACAGGGGGCTGCCGCTCTCTGGGGCCAACGTCCTGACTTTC. Encoded protein: CASSGDRGLPLSGANVLTF.

This clonotype has more than one count but fewer than ten. CDR3 sequence: CASSFIWDWGIPYNEQFF. The CDR3 DNA sequence: TGTGCCAGCAGTTTTATTTGGGATTGGGGAATCCCCTACAATGAGCAGTTCTTC. The V and J genes are TRBV27 and TRBJ2-1; D is undetermined. Germline lookup yields CDR1 MNHEY and CDR2 SMNVEV (reference sequence). V was pared by 3 bases and J by 2 bases, with 20 bases between. The CDR3 runs to 18 residues.

This clonotype was seen more than once but under ten times. The rearrangement joins TRBV15 to TRBJ1-1; D possibly corresponds to TRBD1 (5 bases). CDR1 and CDR2 from the germline V gene are LNHNV and YYDKDF (reference sequence). This CDR3 spans 14 amino acids. The V end was cut by 0 bases, the J end by 4 bases, with 9 bases between. CDR3 residues: CATSREVGGTEAFF. CDR3 sequence (DNA): TGTGCCACCAGCAGAGAGGTGGGGGGCACTGAAGCTTTCTTT.

There are many counts of this clonotype. The V gene is TRBV28, the J gene TRBJ1-5, with TRBD1 matching over 8 bases. The CDR3 contains 18 residues. Per germline, CDR1 MDHEN and CDR2 SYDVKM. Trimming cost V 2 bases and J 0 bases; bases outside gene matches: 9. The CDR3: CASSLPPGGLYSNQPQHF. The CDR3 DNA follows: TGTGCCAGCAGTTTACCACCAGGGGGCCTGTATAGCAATCAGCCCCAGCATTTT.

V usage is TRBV15 and J usage is TRBJ2-1; 10 bases are shared with TRBD2. In germline, CDR1 is LNHNV, CDR2 YYDKDF (reference sequence). J gave up 7 bases and V 5 bases, and 2 bases lay outside the gene matches. The CDR3 contains 13 residues. CDR3 nucleotide sequence: TGTGCCACCAGCGCTAGCGGGGGAAATGAGCAGTTCTTC. This codes for CATSASGGNEQFF.

This clonotype was detected ten times or more. This chain uses TRBV7-8 with TRBJ2-1, with 9 bases lining up with TRBD2. The CDR3 has 15 amino acids. The V gene's germline CDR1 is SGHVS and CDR2 FQNEAQ. The junction had 5 bases not matched to a gene; V was cut back by 5 bases and J by 3 bases. CDR3 amino acids: CASSVGLASYNEQFF. Here the CDR3 DNA reads TGTGCCAGCAGCGTAGGACTAGCGAGCTACAATGAGCAGTTCTTC.

This clonotype has a handful of counts. The chain carries TRBV27 and TRBJ2-5; D is perhaps TRBD1 or TRBD2 (5 bases each). Between the trimmed V and J ends, which lost 2 bases and 1 base, there was a span of 17 bases. The germline CDR1 and CDR2 sequences are MNHEY and SMNVEV (reference sequence). The CDR3 is made up of 17 amino acids. The CDR3 loop is CASSLIGTRISQETQYF. Written as DNA, the CDR3 is TGTGCCAGCAGTTTAATTGGGACCCGGATTTCCCAAGAGACCCAGTACTTC.

This clonotype was detected ten times or more. The rearrangement links TRBV25-1 to TRBJ2-5, with D perhaps matching TRBD2 (5 bases). Trimming pared 4 bases from V and 4 bases from J, leaving 13 bases between. Germline V gene sequence: CDR1 MGHDK, CDR2 SYGVNS. The CDR3 has 14 amino acids. The CDR3 DNA reads TGTGCCAGCAGTGGACCCCCTGAGGGAGAGACCCAGTACTTC. This sequence encodes CASSGPPEGETQYF.

The sample holds one count of this clonotype. The chain combines TRBV19 with TRBJ1-5; 9 positions match TRBD1. The CDR3 extends over 15 amino acids. Germline V gene sequence: CDR1 LNHDA, CDR2 SQIVND (reference sequence). Trimming took 7 bases from V and 5 from J; bases not matched to a gene: 9. CDR3 nucleotide sequence: TGTGCCAGTAATCAAACCCGGGACAGGGATCAGCCCCAGCATTTT. Its protein is CASNQTRDRDQPQHF.

The V gene is TRBV6-5, the J gene TRBJ2-7, with 8 nucleotides matching TRBD2. V dropped 5 bases and J dropped 7; count of bases not matched to a gene: 13. Looked up from germline, CDR1 is MNHEY and CDR2 is SVGAGI. The CDR3 sequence is 15 residues long. CDR3 DNA: TGTGCCAGCAGTCCCTATCGGGGGGGACCTGGAGAGCAGTACTTC. It is translated as CASSPYRGGPGEQYF.

J is TRBJ2-1 and V is TRBV6-5, with 7 bases fitting TRBD2. From germline, CDR1 is MNHEY and CDR2 SVGAGI. With V trimmed by 0 bases and J by 5 bases, 4 bases remained unmatched. The CDR3 spans 15 residues. This chain's CDR3 is CASSYSRGRNNEQFF. CDR3 in DNA: TGTGCCAGCAGTTACTCGCGGGGGAGAAACAATGAGCAGTTCTTC.

This sequence joins TRBV7-3 and TRBJ2-5; TRBD2 agrees at 10 bases. V was clipped by 3 bases and J by 5 bases; unmatched bases: 6. CDR1 is SGHTA, CDR2 FQGTGA, per germline. The CDR3 is 15 amino acids. CDR3 in DNA: TGTGCCAGCAGCTTGAGCGGGGGGGTAAAGGAGACCCAGTACTTC. It yields the protein CASSLSGGVKETQYF. The variable domain in full, with the rest retrieved from reference TRBV7-3 and TRBJ2-5, is GAGVSQTPSNKVTEKGKYVELRCDPISGHTALYWYRQSLGQGPEFLIYFQGTGAADDSGLPNDRFFAVRPEGSVSTLKIQRTERGDSAVYLCASSLSGGVKETQYFGPGTRLLVL.

This clonotype turned up a few times. The genes are TRBV4-3 and TRBJ2-5; 8 nucleotides match TRBD1. This CDR3 region has 15 residues. Germline CDR1 is LGHNA and CDR2 is YSLEER. Unmatched junction bases numbered 11, after V lost 6 bases and J lost 5 bases. This CDR3 is CASSARQGSWETQYF. The DNA of the CDR3 is TGCGCCAGCAGTGCGCGACAGGGGAGCTGGGAGACCCAGTACTTC.

A note on this clonotype: The germline gene is not matched at one end of the junction; a read error may be the cause. The chain recombines TRBV5-4 with TRBJ2-3; 13 bases are shared with TRBD2. Germline CDR1 is SGHNT and CDR2 is YYREEE (reference sequence). The CDR3 spans 16 residues. DNA of the CDR3: TGTGCAAGCAGGGCCCCGGGACTAGCGGGGACAGATACGCAGTATTTT. The encoded protein is CASRAPGLAGTDTQYF.

This clonotype came up many times. V usage is TRBV4-2 and J usage is TRBJ1-2, with D possibly matching TRBD1 (5 bases). The germline CDR1 and CDR2 sequences are LGHNA and YNFKEQ. This CDR3 is 15 amino acids long. V lost 4 bases and J lost 0, with 12 bases in between. The CDR3 region has the DNA TGTGCCAGCAGCCGTCGCGGGGACCCTAACTATGGCTACACCTTC. As protein: CASSRRGDPNYGYTF.

This clonotype came up many times. The rearrangement joins TRBV25-1 to TRBJ2-3, with D possibly matching TRBD1 (5 bases). V was clipped by 5 bases and J by 0 bases, with 15 bases between them. The CDR3 length is 16 residues. The germline V gene encodes CDR1 MGHDK and CDR2 SYGVNS. Written as DNA, the CDR3 is TGTGCCAGCAGTCTAAGGACAACGACTAGCACAGATACGCAGTATTTT. Translation gives CASSLRTTTSTDTQYF. The full variable domain, rest sourced from reference TRBV25-1 and TRBJ2-3, is EADIYQTPRYLVIGTGKKITLECSQTMGHDKMYWYQQDPGMELHLIHYSYGVNSTEKGDLSSESTVSRIRTEHFPLTLESARPSHTSQYLCASSLRTTTSTDTQYFGPGTRLTVL.

This clonotype was picked up a small number of times. The CDR3 protein is CASSLASGQETQYF. Written as DNA, the CDR3 is TGTGCCAGCAGTTTAGCTAGCGGCCAAGAGACCCAGTACTTC. This sequence joins TRBV12-3 or TRBV12-4 and TRBJ2-5; D perhaps matches TRBD2 (6 bases). This CDR3 is 14 amino acids long. The V end was cut by 0 bases, the J end by 1 base, with 6 bases between.

The table lists this clonotype with a few counts. The gene calls are TRBV6-6 and TRBJ2-7; 11 nucleotides agree with TRBD1. Germline trimming cut 3 bases from V and 4 bases from J; bases unmatched to any gene: 14. The germline V gene has CDR1 MNHNY and CDR2 SVGAGI (reference sequence). The CDR3 covers 18 residues. CDR3: CASSYYFGRDRGKYEQYF. DNA of the CDR3: TGTGCCAGCAGTTATTATTTTGGGAGGGACAGGGGGAAGTACGAGCAGTACTTC.

This clonotype was seen only a few times. This chain joins TRBV29-1 and TRBJ2-3; 7 nucleotides agree with TRBD1. Germline V gene lookup returns CDR1 SQVTM and CDR2 ANQGSEA. The CDR3 length is 13 residues. Trimming at V came to 7 bases and at J to 2 bases, leaving 6 bases not matched to a gene. In DNA, the CDR3 is TGCAGCGCTCGAGGGGGCCTCACAGATACGCAGTATTTT. Translated, it gives CSARGGLTDTQYF.

This CDR3 reads CASSYQGFSGNTIYF. Written as DNA, the CDR3 is TGTGCCAGCAGTTACCAGGGGTTCTCTGGAAACACCATATATTTT. The rearrangement links TRBV6-5 to TRBJ1-3; maybe TRBD1 (6 bases). Trimming removed 2 bases at V and 0 bases at J, with 8 bases between. There are 15 residues in the CDR3. Germline V gene lookup returns CDR1 MNHEY and CDR2 SVGAGI.

This clonotype was recorded a few times. This rearrangement joins TRBV14 to TRBJ2-2; 13 bases map to TRBD2. The CDR3 covers 16 residues. V shed 2 bases and J 7 bases; nucleotides not matched to a gene: 4. Per the germline V gene, CDR1 is SGHDN and CDR2 is FVKESK. The CDR3 spells CASSQPGLAGFGELFF. Written as DNA, the CDR3 is TGTGCCAGCAGCCAACCGGGACTAGCGGGGTTCGGGGAGCTGTTTTTT.

Written as DNA, the CDR3 is TGTGCCACCAGTGATTTTGGTACCGGGGAGCTGTTTTTT. It specifies CATSDFGTGELFF. This chain uses TRBV24-1 with TRBJ2-2; D call uncertain. Deletions cut 1 base from V and 5 bases from J, with 4 bases between. The CDR3 runs 13 residues. Germline loops: CDR1 KGHDR, CDR2 SFDVKD.

Ten or more counts support this clonotype. The J gene is TRBJ2-1, the V gene TRBV6-5, with 12 bases lining up with TRBD2. J lost 0 bases, V lost 6 bases, and 3 bases had no gene match. CDR1 and CDR2 (germline): MNHEY, SVGAGI. This CDR3 is 16 amino acids long. This CDR3 reads CASRLAGGISYNEQFF. In nucleotides, the CDR3 is TGTGCCAGCAGGCTAGCGGGGGGGATCTCCTACAATGAGCAGTTCTTC.